This T cell receptor beta chain was captured by sequencing in a study of OX40 agonist ivuxolimab in advanced cancers. Study summary: Cancers in dose escalation were hepatocellular, melanoma, renal cell and head and neck. Prior therapy, whether anti-PD-1, anti-PD-L1 or anti-CTLA-4, was allowed, and 40% had some.

Study findings and constraints: Circulating CD4+ and CD8+ T cells showed clonal expansion by week 6 at 0.1 to 3.0 mg/kg. In the 0.1-3.0 mg/kg groups, partial responders showed among the lowest expansion.

Measured with immunoSEQ multiplex PCR; TCRdb has only the in-frame clones, and not every one. The sample has tens of thousands of clones; roughly 86% are singletons. This clone has a handful of counts. Its cognate antigen is unknown. The CDR3 has 15 residues. V shed 2 bases, J shed 9 bases, and the junction held 9 bases outside the gene matches. Germline CDR1 reads SGHDN; CDR2 reads FVKESK. The sample here was CD4+ or CD8+ T cells sorted from blood, taken in a trial of the OX40 agonist ivuxolimab. This clonotype was obtained from an adult with an advanced solid tumor such as melanoma, head and neck, liver or kidney cancer. The chain uses TRBV14 and TRBJ2-1, with 8 bases aligning to TRBD1. The CDR3 DNA reads TGTGCCAGCAGCCAATGGACAGGGACGTCGGGTGAGCAGTTCTTC. Its translation: CASSQWTGTSGEQFF. Variable domain in full (rest from reference TRBV14 and TRBJ2-1): EAGVTQFPSHSVIEKGQTVTLRCDPISGHDNLYWYRRVMGKEIKFLLHFVKESKQDESGMPNNRFLAERTGGTYSTLKVQPAELEDSGVYFCASSQWTGTSGEQFFGPGTRLTVL.